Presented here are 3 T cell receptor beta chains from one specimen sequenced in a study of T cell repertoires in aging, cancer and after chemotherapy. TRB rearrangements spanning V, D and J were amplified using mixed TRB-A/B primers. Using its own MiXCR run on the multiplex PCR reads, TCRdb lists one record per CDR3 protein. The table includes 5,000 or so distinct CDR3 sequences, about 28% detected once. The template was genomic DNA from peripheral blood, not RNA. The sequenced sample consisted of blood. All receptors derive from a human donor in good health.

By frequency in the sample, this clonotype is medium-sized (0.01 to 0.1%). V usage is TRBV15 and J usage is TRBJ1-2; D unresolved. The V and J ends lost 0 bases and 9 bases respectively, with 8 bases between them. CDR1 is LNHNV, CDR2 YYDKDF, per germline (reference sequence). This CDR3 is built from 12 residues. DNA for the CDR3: TGTGCCACCAGCAGAGATTGGGGAAGCTACACCTTC. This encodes CATSRDWGSYTF.

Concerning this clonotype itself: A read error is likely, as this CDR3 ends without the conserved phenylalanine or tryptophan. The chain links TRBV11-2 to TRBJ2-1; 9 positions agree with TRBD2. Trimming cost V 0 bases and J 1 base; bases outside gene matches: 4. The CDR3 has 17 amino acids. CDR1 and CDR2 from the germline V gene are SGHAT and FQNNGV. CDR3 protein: CASSLETSGWSYNEQFL. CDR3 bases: TGTGCCAGCAGCTTAGAAACTAGCGGGTGGTCCTACAATGAGCAGTTCTTA.

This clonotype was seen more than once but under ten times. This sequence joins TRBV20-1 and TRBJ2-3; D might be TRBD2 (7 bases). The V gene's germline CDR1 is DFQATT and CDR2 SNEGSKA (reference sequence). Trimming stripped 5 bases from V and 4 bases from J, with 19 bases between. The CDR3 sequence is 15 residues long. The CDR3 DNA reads TGCAGTGCTCGCGGGACCGAAGGGGGGGCAGATACGCAGTATTTT. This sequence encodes CSARGTEGGADTQYF.